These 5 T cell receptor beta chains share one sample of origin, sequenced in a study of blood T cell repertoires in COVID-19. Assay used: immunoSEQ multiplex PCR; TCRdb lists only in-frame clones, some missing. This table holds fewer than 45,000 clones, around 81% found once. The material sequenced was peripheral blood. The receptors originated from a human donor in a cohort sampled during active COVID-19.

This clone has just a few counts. The CDR3 nucleotides are TGTGCCAGCAGCCGGACAGGGAAGGCTTTCTTT. Protein sequence: CASSRTGKAFF. The rearrangement joins TRBV6-2 or TRBV6-3 to TRBJ1-1; 8 positions agree with TRBD1. This CDR3 is 11 amino acids long. The germline gives CDR1 MNHEY, CDR2 SVGEGT. The J segment lost 11 bases and the V segment lost 6 bases, leaving 5 bases of the junction unmatched.

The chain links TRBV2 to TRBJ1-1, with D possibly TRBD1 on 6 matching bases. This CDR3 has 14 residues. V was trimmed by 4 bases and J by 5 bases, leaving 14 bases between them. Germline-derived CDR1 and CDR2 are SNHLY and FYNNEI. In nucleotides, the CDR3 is TGTGCCAGCAGTGGCCAGGGGAGAGGGACTGAAGCTTTCTTT. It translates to CASSGQGRGTEAFF.

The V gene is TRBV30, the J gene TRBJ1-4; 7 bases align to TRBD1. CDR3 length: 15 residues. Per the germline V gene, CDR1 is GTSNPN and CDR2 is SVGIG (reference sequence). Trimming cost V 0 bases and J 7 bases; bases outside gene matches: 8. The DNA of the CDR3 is TGTGCCTGGAGTGTCCCGGGACAGAGCATTGAAAAACTGTTTTTT. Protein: CAWSVPGQSIEKLFF.

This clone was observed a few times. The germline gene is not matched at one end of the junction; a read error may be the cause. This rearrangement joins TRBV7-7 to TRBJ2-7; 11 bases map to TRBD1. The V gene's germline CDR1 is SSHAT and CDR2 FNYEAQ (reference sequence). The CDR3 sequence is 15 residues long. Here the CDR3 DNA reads TGTGCTAGCAGCTTCGGACAGGGGGCCCGCTACGAGCAGTACTTC. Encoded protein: CASSFGQGARYEQYF. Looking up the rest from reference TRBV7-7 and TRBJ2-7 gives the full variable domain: GAGVSQSPRYKVTKRGQDVTLRCDPISSHATLYWYQQALGQGPEFLTYFNYEAQPDKSGLPSDRFSAERPEGSISTLTIQRTEQRDSAMYRCASSFGQGARYEQYFGPGTRLTVT.

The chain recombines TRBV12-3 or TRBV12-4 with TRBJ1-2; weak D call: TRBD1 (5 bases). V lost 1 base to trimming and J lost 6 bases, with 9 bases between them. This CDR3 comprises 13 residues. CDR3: CASSLGREDGYTF. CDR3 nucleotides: TGTGCCAGCAGTTTAGGCAGGGAGGATGGCTACACCTTC.